This T cell receptor beta chain was documented in a study of T cell changes during pregnancy in multiple sclerosis. The repertoire was sequenced with immunoSEQ multiplex PCR; TCRdb's copy has only in-frame clones and lacks some. The table lists roughly 41,000 clones, around nine tenths of them singletons. Losses at the gene ends were 5 bases for V and 6 bases for J; bases not matched to a gene: 4. Germline CDR1 ENHRY, CDR2 SYGVKD. This CDR3 spans 13 amino acids. This sample comprised CD8+ T cells from peripheral blood mononuclear cells, obtained in the third trimester of pregnancy. The rearrangement links TRBV10-3 to TRBJ2-1; 7 bases fit TRBD1. The receptor's source is a female donor with multiple sclerosis, enrolled in a pregnancy study. The DNA for the CDR3 is TGTGCCATCAGTCCGGGACAGCTCAATGAGCAGTTCTTC. Translation: CAISPGQLNEQFF.